The 24 T cell receptor beta chains below were found in one sample sequenced in a study of cytomegalovirus exposure and HLA in healthy donors. With 60 Vbeta and 13 Jbeta primers, the PCR was carried out. Clones were read by immunoSEQ multiplex PCR, and TCRdb kept only the in-frame ones, dropping some. The sample yields about 140,000 clones, just under 85% seen once. The sequenced sample was PBMCs. The receptors were sampled from a man aged 30 to 45 in good health and CMV-seropositive.

V usage is TRBV7-2 and J usage is TRBJ2-1, with 14 bases lining up with TRBD2. Losses at the gene ends were 4 bases for V and 8 bases for J; bases not matched to a gene: 4. This CDR3 has 15 residues. CDR1 is SGHTA, CDR2 FQGNSA, per germline. Written as DNA, the CDR3 is TGTGCCAGCAGCTCTGGGACTAGCGGGAGCCATGAGCAGTTCTTC. Residues: CASSSGTSGSHEQFF.

The genes are TRBV7-9 and TRBJ1-1; 11 bases map to TRBD1. Germline-derived CDR1 and CDR2 are SEHNR and FQNEAQ (reference sequence). The CDR3 is 17 amino acids. Unmatched junction bases numbered 8, after V lost 5 bases and J lost 0 bases. The CDR3 nucleotides are TGTGCCAGCAGCCCCGGGGGGACAGGGGGGATGAACACTGAAGCTTTCTTT. This translates into CASSPGGTGGMNTEAFF. Variable domain in full (rest from reference TRBV7-9 and TRBJ1-1): DTGVSQNPRHKITKRGQNVTFRCDPISEHNRLYWYRQTLGQGPEFLTYFQNEAQLEKSRLLSDRFSAERPKGSFSTLEIQRTEQGDSAMYLCASSPGGTGGMNTEAFFGQGTRLTVV.

This clone was found a few times. This sequence joins TRBV7-9 and TRBJ2-3; 10 bases align to TRBD2. V gave up 5 bases and J gave up 4 bases; unmatched junction bases: 3. Germline V lookup: CDR1 SEHNR, CDR2 FQNEAQ (reference sequence). The CDR3 has 14 residues. Here the CDR3 DNA reads TGTGCCAGCAGCGCTAGCGGGAGCGCAGATACGCAGTATTTT. Translating it yields CASSASGSADTQYF.

The CDR3 sequence is CASSLGSGPDTQYF. In DNA, the CDR3 is TGTGCCAGCAGCTTGGGTAGCGGCCCAGATACGCAGTATTTT. The chain links TRBV5-4 to TRBJ2-3; possible D gene TRBD2, 6 bases. CDR3 length equals 14 residues. The germline CDR1 and CDR2 sequences are SGHNT and YYREEE (reference sequence). V lost 0 bases and J 4 bases, leaving 9 bases between the germline ends. Variable domain in full (rest from reference TRBV5-4 and TRBJ2-3): ETGVTQSPTHLIKTRGQQVTLRCSSQSGHNTVSWYQQALGQGPQFIFQYYREEENGRGNFPPRFSGLQFPNYSSELNVNALELDDSALYLCASSLGSGPDTQYFGPGTRLTVL.

The chain recombines TRBV2 with TRBJ2-5, with a tentative D call TRBD1 (7 bases). This CDR3 is built from 16 residues. V dropped 6 bases and J dropped 6 bases, with 23 bases sitting between them. Germline V gives CDR1 SNHLY, CDR2 FYNNEI. The CDR3 DNA follows: TGTGCCAGCAGCGACCCGGAGGGGGCCATGAGAAAGACCCAGTACTTC. The encoded protein is CASSDPEGAMRKTQYF.

The CDR3 is CASSVGLTSGTQETQYF. For the CDR3, the DNA is TGTGCCAGCAGCGTAGGCCTGACTAGCGGCACCCAAGAGACCCAGTACTTC. The chain employs TRBV9 and TRBJ2-5, with 9 bases identical to TRBD2. Germline V gives CDR1 SGDLS, CDR2 YYNGEE. CDR3 length: 17 amino acids. The ends lost 0 bases at V and 1 base at J; junction bases unmatched: 7.

J is TRBJ1-1 and V is TRBV27, with 8 nucleotides matching TRBD1. V shed 8 bases, J shed 1 base, and the junction held 3 bases outside the gene matches. Germline CDR1 reads MNHEY; CDR2 reads SMNVEV (reference sequence). The CDR3 is 13 amino acids. CDR3 nucleotide sequence: TGTGCCAGCGGGGACAGGTGGAACACTGAAGCTTTCTTT. This sequence encodes CASGDRWNTEAFF.

The chain recombines TRBV28 with TRBJ2-7, with TRBD2 as a possible D gene (7 bases). The germline CDR1 and CDR2 sequences are MDHEN and SYDVKM. Trimming removed 6 bases at V and 9 bases at J, with 18 bases between. The CDR3 is made up of 13 amino acids. The DNA for the CDR3 is TGTGCCAGCAGCGTTGGGGGGGCCCCGCTGCAGTACTTC. This gives the protein CASSVGGAPLQYF.

The chain couples TRBV15 to TRBJ2-5; maybe TRBD1 (5 bases). The germline V gene has CDR1 LNHNV and CDR2 YYDKDF (reference sequence). V lost 0 bases, J lost 3 bases, and 8 bases lay in between. The length of the CDR3 is 14 residues. In DNA, the CDR3 is TGTGCCACCAGCAGAGATACGACAGAAGAGACCCAGTACTTC. Translating gives CATSRDTTEETQYF. Full variable domain (outside the CDR3, taken from reference TRBV15 and TRBJ2-5): DAMVIQNPRYQVTQFGKPVTLSCSQTLNHNVMYWYQQKSSQAPKLLFHYYDKDFNNEADTPDNFQSRRPNTSFCFLDIRSPGLGDTAMYLCATSRDTTEETQYFGPGTRLLVL.

The CDR3 sequence is CASSLGGGEKLFF. The CDR3 DNA sequence: TGCGCCAGCAGCTTGGGGGGGGGTGAAAAACTGTTTTTT. The rearrangement uses TRBV4-1 and TRBJ1-4; D possibly corresponds to TRBD1 (5 bases). Germline CDR1 MGHRA, CDR2 YSYEKL. Trimming stripped 5 bases from V and 7 bases from J, with 11 bases between. CDR3 length equals 13 residues.

The chain carries TRBV30 and TRBJ2-7, with 8 bases aligning to TRBD1. The CDR3 totals 13 residues. J gave up 5 bases and V 2 bases, and 5 bases lay outside the gene matches. The germline gives CDR1 GTSNPN, CDR2 SVGIG (reference sequence). This chain's CDR3 is CAWSSGQGDEQYF. DNA for the CDR3: TGTGCCTGGAGTTCCGGACAGGGTGACGAGCAGTACTTC.

This clone was observed a handful of times. V gene TRBV5-8 combines with J gene TRBJ1-2, with D maybe TRBD1 (6 bases). V was cut by 10 bases and J by 3 bases, with 13 bases left in between. The CDR3 is 12 residues long. The germline CDR1 and CDR2 sequences are SGHTS and YDEGEE. The CDR3 DNA reads as TGTGCCGACCCGAAGGGGGACTATGGCTACACCTTC. Its protein is CADPKGDYGYTF.

The CDR3 nucleotides read TGTGCCAGCAGTTATGGACTAGCGGGGGGGCCTGAGACCCAGTACTTC. As protein: CASSYGLAGGPETQYF. The gene calls are TRBV6-5 and TRBJ2-5; 15 nucleotides agree with TRBD2. From germline, CDR1 is MNHEY and CDR2 SVGAGI. CDR3 length equals 16 residues. V shed 3 bases, J shed 5 bases, and the junction held 4 bases outside the gene matches.

To note about this clone: Compared with germline, one end of the junction differs, possibly owing to a read error. This chain connects TRBV7-9 to TRBJ1-2; 8 bases are a match to TRBD1. Germline V gene data show CDR1 as SEHNR and CDR2 as FQNEAQ (reference sequence). The CDR3 has 15 residues. Here the CDR3 DNA reads TGTTCCAGCAGCTTGCCCGGGACAGGTCCTTATGGCTACACCTTC. As protein: CSSSLPGTGPYGYTF.

This clone was observed a few times. This chain joins TRBV6-1 and TRBJ1-2; maybe TRBD1 (5 bases). This CDR3 is 13 amino acids long. V was pared by 0 bases and J by 6 bases, with 8 bases between. Germline V gene lookup returns CDR1 MNHNS and CDR2 SASEGT. The CDR3 DNA reads as TGTGCCAGCAGTGAAGCCAGGGATGATGGCTACACCTTC. Its translation is CASSEARDDGYTF.

V and J are TRBV4-1 and TRBJ1-5, with TRBD1 matching 10 bases. V lost 4 bases to trimming and J lost 6 bases; unmatched junction nucleotides: 3. The CDR3 is 14 amino acids. The germline V gene encodes CDR1 MGHRA and CDR2 YSYEKL. In nucleotides, the CDR3 is TGCGCCAGCAGCCCCGGACAGGGGGGTCAGCCCCAGCATTTT. As protein: CASSPGQGGQPQHF.

This rearrangement joins TRBV20-1 to TRBJ1-1, with a possible D match to TRBD1 (6 bases). V shed 5 bases and J shed 8 bases, with 12 bases lying between them. Per germline, CDR1 DFQATT and CDR2 SNEGSKA (reference sequence). CDR3 length: 11 amino acids. The CDR3 DNA reads TGCAGTGCTCACAGGGTTTCGGAAGCTTTCTTT. Residues: CSAHRVSEAFF.

The chain uses TRBV29-1 and TRBJ2-1, with TRBD2 identical over 13 bases. This CDR3 has 14 residues. V shed 6 bases, J shed 8 bases, and the junction held 7 bases outside the gene matches. Germline V gene lookup returns CDR1 SQVTM and CDR2 ANQGSEA. As DNA, the CDR3 is TGCAGCGTCCCCGGGACTAGCGGGGAGGATGAGCAGTTCTTC. Protein sequence: CSVPGTSGEDEQFF.

The chain uses TRBV9 and TRBJ2-3; 9 bases agree with TRBD1. This CDR3 is built from 18 residues. The germline gives CDR1 SGDLS, CDR2 YYNGEE. The V gene end was trimmed by 4 bases and the J gene end by 1 base; junction bases not matched to a gene: 13. The CDR3 bases are TGTGCCAGCAGCCCCCGGAGGGGGGGACAGGGCGGCACAGATACGCAGTATTTT. Its translation: CASSPRRGGQGGTDTQYF.

This chain connects TRBV4-2 to TRBJ2-6; D might be TRBD2 (6 bases). The CDR3 loop spans 20 amino acids. V was trimmed by 0 bases and J by 3 bases, leaving 21 bases between them. Germline-derived CDR1 and CDR2 are LGHNA and YNFKEQ. The CDR3 DNA sequence: TGTGCCAGCAGCCAAGATTCGGGCGGGGCGGTGAGAGGTGGGGCCAACGTCCTGACTTTC. Its protein product is CASSQDSGGAVRGGANVLTF.

The rearrangement joins TRBV7-9 to TRBJ2-5; TRBD2 agrees at 12 bases. The CDR3 has 18 residues. CDR1 is SEHNR and CDR2 is FQNEAQ in the germline V gene (reference sequence). V lost 4 bases to trimming and J lost 2 bases; unmatched junction nucleotides: 11. In DNA form, the CDR3 reads TGTGCCAGCAGCTCCCCGGGACTAGCGGGCTTTTCTCAAGAGACCCAGTACTTC. It specifies CASSSPGLAGFSQETQYF.

V is TRBV21-1 and J is TRBJ2-3; TRBD2, the D gene given by the table, was not confirmed from the DNA. TRBV21-1 has pseudogene status. CDR3 length equals 20 residues. The CDR3 region has the DNA TGTGCCAGCAGCAAAGAGACTAGCGGGAGGGCCGGAAACCCCCCCGATACGCAGTATTTT. This translates into CASSKETSGRAGNPPDTQYF.

The chain combines TRBV15 with TRBJ2-7; 7 bases fit TRBD1. The CDR3 is made up of 14 amino acids. Germline loops: CDR1 LNHNV, CDR2 YYDKDF (reference sequence). The V and J ends lost 3 bases and 9 bases, in that order; junction bases with no gene match: 11. The CDR3 sequence: CATSSLGQLIGQYF. CDR3 bases: TGTGCCACCAGCAGCCTGGGACAGTTGATAGGGCAGTACTTC.

The chain is built from TRBV5-1 and TRBJ1-5; the match to TRBD1 covers 8 bases. The CDR3 covers 16 residues. V lost 2 bases, J lost 6 bases, and 10 bases stayed unmatched. Germline values: CDR1 SGHRS, CDR2 YFSETQ. The CDR3 protein is CASSLVAGGPSQPQHF. The CDR3 DNA is TGCGCCAGCAGCTTAGTGGCAGGGGGCCCGAGTCAGCCCCAGCATTTT. The complete variable domain, with remaining parts taken from reference TRBV5-1 and TRBJ1-5, reads KAGVTQTPRYLIKTRGQQVTLSCSPISGHRSVSWYQQTPGQGLQFLFEYFSETQRNKGNFPGRFSGRQFSNSRSEMNVSTLELGDSALYLCASSLVAGGPSQPQHFGDGTRLSIL.